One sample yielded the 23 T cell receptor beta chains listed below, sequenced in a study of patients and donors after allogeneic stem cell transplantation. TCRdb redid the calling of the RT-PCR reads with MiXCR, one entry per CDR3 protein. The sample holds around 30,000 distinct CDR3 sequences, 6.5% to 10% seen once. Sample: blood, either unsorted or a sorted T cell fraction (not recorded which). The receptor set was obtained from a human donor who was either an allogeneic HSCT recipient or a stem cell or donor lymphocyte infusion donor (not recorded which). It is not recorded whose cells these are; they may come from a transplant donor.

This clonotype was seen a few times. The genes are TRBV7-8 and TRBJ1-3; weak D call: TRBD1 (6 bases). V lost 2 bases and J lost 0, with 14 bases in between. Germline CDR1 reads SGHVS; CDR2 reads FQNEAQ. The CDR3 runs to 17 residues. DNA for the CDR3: TGTGCCAGCAGCTTATTGTCACAGACAGGCTCTGGAAACACCATATATTTT. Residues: CASSLLSQTGSGNTIYF.

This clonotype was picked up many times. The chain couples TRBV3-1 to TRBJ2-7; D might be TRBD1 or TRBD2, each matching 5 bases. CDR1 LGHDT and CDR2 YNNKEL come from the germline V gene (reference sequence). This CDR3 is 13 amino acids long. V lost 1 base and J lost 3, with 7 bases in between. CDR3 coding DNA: TGTGCCAGCAGCCAAGTTGGGGGCTACGAGCAGTACTTC. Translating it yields CASSQVGGYEQYF.

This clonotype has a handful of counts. The CDR3: CSAERLAGGPDEQYF. Written as DNA, the CDR3 is TGCAGTGCCGAGAGGCTAGCGGGAGGGCCGGACGAGCAGTACTTC. The chain combines TRBV20-1 with TRBJ2-7, with 12 bases identical to TRBD2. V lost 6 bases to trimming and J lost 5 bases; unmatched junction nucleotides: 11. In germline, CDR1 is DFQATT, CDR2 SNEGSKA (reference sequence). The CDR3 is 15 amino acids.

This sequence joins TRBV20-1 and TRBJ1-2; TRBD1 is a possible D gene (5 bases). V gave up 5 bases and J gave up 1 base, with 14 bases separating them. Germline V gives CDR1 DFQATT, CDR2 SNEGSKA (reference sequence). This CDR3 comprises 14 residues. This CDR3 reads CSADRQSNNYGYTF. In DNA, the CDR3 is TGCAGTGCTGATAGACAGTCCAATAACTATGGCTACACCTTC.

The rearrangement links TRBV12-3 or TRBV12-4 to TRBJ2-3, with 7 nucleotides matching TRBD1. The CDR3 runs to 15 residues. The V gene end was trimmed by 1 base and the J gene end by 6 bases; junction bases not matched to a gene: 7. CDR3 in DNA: TGTGCCAGCAGTTTAGGGGACAGTCCGACGGATACGCAGTATTTT. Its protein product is CASSLGDSPTDTQYF.

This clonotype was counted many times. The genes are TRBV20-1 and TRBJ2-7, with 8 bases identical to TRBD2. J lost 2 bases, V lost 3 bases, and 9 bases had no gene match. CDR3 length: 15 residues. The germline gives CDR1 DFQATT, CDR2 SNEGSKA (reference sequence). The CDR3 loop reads CSARGPGLDPYEQYF. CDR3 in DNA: TGCAGTGCTAGGGGACCGGGACTAGATCCCTACGAGCAGTACTTC.

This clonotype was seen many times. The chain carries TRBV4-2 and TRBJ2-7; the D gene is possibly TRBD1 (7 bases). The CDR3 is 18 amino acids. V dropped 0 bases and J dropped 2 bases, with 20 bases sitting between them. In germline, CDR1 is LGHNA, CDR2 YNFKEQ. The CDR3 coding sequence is TGTGCCAGCAGCCAAGATCCGGCCAGGGGGGTCGGCACCTACGAGCAGTACTTC. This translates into CASSQDPARGVGTYEQYF.

DNA of the CDR3: TGTGCCAGCAGTGCACAGGGGGAGGTTGAAGCTTTCTTT. Its translation: CASSAQGEVEAFF. The genes are TRBV28 and TRBJ1-1; 8 nucleotides match TRBD1. Germline V gene sequence: CDR1 MDHEN, CDR2 SYDVKM. V lost 5 bases, J lost 7 bases, and 6 bases stayed unmatched. The CDR3 sequence is 13 residues long.

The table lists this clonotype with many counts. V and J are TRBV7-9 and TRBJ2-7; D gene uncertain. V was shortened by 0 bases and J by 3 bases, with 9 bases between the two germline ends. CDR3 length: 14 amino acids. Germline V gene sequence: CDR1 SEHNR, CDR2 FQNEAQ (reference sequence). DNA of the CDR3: TGTGCCAGCAGCTTAGCGGGCGGCAACTACGAGCAGTACTTC. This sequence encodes CASSLAGGNYEQYF.

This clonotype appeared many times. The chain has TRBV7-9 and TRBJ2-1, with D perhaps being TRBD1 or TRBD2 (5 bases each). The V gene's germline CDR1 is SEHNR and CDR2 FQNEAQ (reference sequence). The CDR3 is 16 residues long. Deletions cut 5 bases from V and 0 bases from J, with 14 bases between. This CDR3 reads CASSPWGPSSYNEQFF. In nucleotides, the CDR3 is TGTGCCAGCAGCCCCTGGGGACCGAGCTCCTACAATGAGCAGTTCTTC.

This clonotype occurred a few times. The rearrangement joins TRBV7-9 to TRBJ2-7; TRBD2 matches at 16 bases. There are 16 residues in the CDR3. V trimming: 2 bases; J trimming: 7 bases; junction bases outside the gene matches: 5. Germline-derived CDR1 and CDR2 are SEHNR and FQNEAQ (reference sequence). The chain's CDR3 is CASSLITGLAGGEQYF. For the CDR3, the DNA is TGTGCCAGCAGCTTAATAACGGGACTAGCGGGGGGGGAGCAGTACTTC.

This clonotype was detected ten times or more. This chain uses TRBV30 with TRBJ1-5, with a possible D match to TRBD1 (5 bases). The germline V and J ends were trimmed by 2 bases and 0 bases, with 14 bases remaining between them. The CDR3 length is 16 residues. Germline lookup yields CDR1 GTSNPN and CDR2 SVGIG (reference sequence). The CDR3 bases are TGTGCCTGGAGTTCGGGGCAGTACTATAGCAATCAGCCCCAGCATTTT. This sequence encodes CAWSSGQYYSNQPQHF.

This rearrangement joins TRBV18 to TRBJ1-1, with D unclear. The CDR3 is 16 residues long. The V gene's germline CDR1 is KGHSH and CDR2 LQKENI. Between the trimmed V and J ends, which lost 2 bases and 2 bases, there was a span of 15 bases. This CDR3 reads CASSPFISEDNTEAFF. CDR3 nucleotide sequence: TGTGCCAGCTCACCATTCATTTCAGAGGATAACACTGAAGCTTTCTTT.

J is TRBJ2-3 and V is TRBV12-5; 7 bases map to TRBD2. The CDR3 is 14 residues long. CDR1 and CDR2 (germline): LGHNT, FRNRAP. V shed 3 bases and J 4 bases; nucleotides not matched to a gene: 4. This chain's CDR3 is CASGLMTSPDTQYF. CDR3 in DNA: TGTGCTAGTGGTTTAATGACTAGCCCAGATACGCAGTATTTT. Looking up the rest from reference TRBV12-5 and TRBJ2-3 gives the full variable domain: DARVTQTPRHKVTEMGQEVTMRCQPILGHNTVFWYRQTMMQGLELLAYFRNRAPLDDSGMPKDRFSAEMPDATLATLKIQPSEPRDSAVYFCASGLMTSPDTQYFGPGTRLTVL.

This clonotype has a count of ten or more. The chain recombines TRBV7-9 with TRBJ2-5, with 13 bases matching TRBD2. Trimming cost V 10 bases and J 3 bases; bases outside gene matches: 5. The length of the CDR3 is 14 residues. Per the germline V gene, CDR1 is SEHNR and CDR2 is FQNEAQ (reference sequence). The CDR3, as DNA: TGTGCCACGACTAGCGGGGGGAGGAAAGAGACCCAGTACTTC. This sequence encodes CATTSGGRKETQYF.

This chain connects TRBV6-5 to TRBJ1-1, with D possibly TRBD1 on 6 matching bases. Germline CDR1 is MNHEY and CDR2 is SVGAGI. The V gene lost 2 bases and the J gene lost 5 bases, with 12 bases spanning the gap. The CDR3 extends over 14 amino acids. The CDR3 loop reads CASSYKGGPTEAFF. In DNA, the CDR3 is TGTGCCAGCAGTTACAAGGGGGGGCCAACTGAAGCTTTCTTT.

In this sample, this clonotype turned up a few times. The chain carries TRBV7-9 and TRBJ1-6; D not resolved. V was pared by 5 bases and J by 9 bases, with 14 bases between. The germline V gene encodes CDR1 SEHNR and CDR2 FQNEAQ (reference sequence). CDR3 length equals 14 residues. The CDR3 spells CASSPGPRGSPLHF. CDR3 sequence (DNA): TGTGCCAGCAGCCCCGGGCCCCGGGGTTCACCCCTCCACTTT. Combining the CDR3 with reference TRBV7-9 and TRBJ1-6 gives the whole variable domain DTGVSQNPRHKITKRGQNVTFRCDPISEHNRLYWYRQTLGQGPEFLTYFQNEAQLEKSRLLSDRFSAERPKGSFSTLEIQRTEQGDSAMYLCASSPGPRGSPLHFGNGTRLTVT.

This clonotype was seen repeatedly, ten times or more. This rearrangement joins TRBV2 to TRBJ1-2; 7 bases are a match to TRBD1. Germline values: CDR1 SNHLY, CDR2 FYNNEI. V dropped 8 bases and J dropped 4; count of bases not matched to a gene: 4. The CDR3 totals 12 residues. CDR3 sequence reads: CASDREGYGYTF. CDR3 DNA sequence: TGTGCCAGCGACAGGGAAGGCTATGGCTACACCTTC. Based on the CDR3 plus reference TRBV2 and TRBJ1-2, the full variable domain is EPEVTQTPSHQVTQMGQEVILRCVPISNHLYFYWYRQILGQKVEFLVSFYNNEISEKSEIFDDQFSVERPDGSNFTLKIRSTKLEDSAMYFCASDREGYGYTFGSGTRLTVV.

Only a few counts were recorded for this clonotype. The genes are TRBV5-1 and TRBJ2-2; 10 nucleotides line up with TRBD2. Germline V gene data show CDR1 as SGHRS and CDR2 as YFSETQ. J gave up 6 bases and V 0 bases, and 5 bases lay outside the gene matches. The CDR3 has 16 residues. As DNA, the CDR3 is TGCGCCAGCAGCTTGGCCGCTAGCGGGGGCGCCGGGGAGCTGTTTTTT. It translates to CASSLAASGGAGELFF.

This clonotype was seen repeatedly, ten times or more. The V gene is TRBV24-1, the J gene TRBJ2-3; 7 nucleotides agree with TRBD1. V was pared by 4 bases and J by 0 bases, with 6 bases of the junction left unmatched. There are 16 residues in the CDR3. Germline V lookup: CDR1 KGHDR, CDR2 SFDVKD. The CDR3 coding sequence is TGTGCCACCAGTGAATGGACAGGAAGTAGCACAGATACGCAGTATTTT. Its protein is CATSEWTGSSTDTQYF.

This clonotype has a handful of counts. CDR3 region: CASSDGIPGFF. CDR3 nucleotides: TGTGCCAGCAGTGACGGAATCCCAGGTTTCTTT. The chain carries TRBV2 and TRBJ1-1; D call uncertain. This CDR3 region has 11 residues. CDR1 is SNHLY, CDR2 FYNNEI, per germline. V was cut by 3 bases and J by 13 bases, with 12 bases left in between.

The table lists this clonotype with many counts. The CDR3 here is CASRSTGTDTQYF. DNA for the CDR3: TGTGCCAGTAGAAGCACGGGCACAGATACGCAGTATTTT. The J gene is TRBJ2-3, the V gene TRBV6-1; no reliable D call. The germline gives CDR1 MNHNS, CDR2 SASEGT. V lost 9 bases and J lost 1, with 11 bases in between. This CDR3 spans 13 amino acids.

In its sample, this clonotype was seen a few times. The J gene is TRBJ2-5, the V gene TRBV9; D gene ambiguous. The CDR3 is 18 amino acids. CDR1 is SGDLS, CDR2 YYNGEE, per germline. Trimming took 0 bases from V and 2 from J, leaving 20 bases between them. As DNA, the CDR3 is TGTGCCAGCAGCGTAGGCAGGACCCCTGACGGATCACAAGAGACCCAGTACTTC. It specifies CASSVGRTPDGSQETQYF.